These 19 T cell receptor beta chains share one sample of origin, sequenced in a study of early T cells in non-severe SARS-CoV-2 infection. TCRdb called the 5' RACE reads again in MiXCR, with one record for every CDR3 protein. This table has 65,000 to 80,000 distinct CDR3 sequences, about 11% appearing once. Specimen: whole blood. Source of these receptors: an adult who was a healthcare worker with PCR-confirmed SARS-CoV-2 infection or an uninfected control (not recorded which).

The V gene is TRBV19, the J gene TRBJ2-5; 9 bases match TRBD1. The CDR3 covers 13 residues. V shed 8 bases and J 3 bases; nucleotides not matched to a gene: 4. Germline V lookup: CDR1 LNHDA, CDR2 SQIVND (reference sequence). In nucleotides, the CDR3 is TGTGCCAGTGCCCGGGACAGGGAAGAGACCCAGTACTTC. Translation gives CASARDREETQYF.

This clonotype was detected only a few times. V and J are TRBV20-1 and TRBJ2-3; D gene unclear. The V and J ends lost 4 bases and 6 bases respectively, with 14 bases between them. The CDR3 loop spans 13 amino acids. Germline V gene lookup returns CDR1 DFQATT and CDR2 SNEGSKA (reference sequence). The CDR3 nucleotides read TGCAGTGCTATCGGGCAGAGGTGGGATACGCAGTATTTT. This sequence encodes CSAIGQRWDTQYF.

This chain connects TRBV6-5 to TRBJ1-2; a weak D match, TRBD1 (5 bases). Trimming took 7 bases from V and 4 from J, leaving 13 bases between them. CDR1 and CDR2 (germline): MNHEY, SVGAGI. The CDR3 loop spans 13 amino acids. DNA for the CDR3: TGTGCCAGCACCCCGCGGGGCGTCTATGGCTACACCTTC. Protein sequence: CASTPRGVYGYTF.

This clonotype was seen more than once but under ten times. The chain joins TRBV7-9 to TRBJ1-1; 9 bases align to TRBD1. Germline V gene lookup returns CDR1 SEHNR and CDR2 FQNEAQ (reference sequence). Trimming took 4 bases from V and 5 from J; bases not matched to a gene: 8. This CDR3 spans 15 amino acids. The CDR3 region is CASSYNDRGVTEAFF. The CDR3 coding sequence is TGTGCCAGCAGCTACAATGACAGGGGGGTGACTGAAGCTTTCTTT.

This clonotype was counted many times. The chain is built from TRBV12-3 or TRBV12-4 and TRBJ1-2; 8 nucleotides match TRBD1. The J segment lost 7 bases and the V segment lost 8 bases, leaving 6 bases of the junction unmatched. The CDR3 length is 12 residues. The CDR3 region is CASPQGEGGYTF. CDR3 bases: TGTGCCAGCCCACAGGGGGAGGGTGGCTACACCTTC.

This clonotype was counted many times. The chain is built from TRBV7-9 and TRBJ1-1; D is possibly TRBD1 (5 bases). V was clipped by 0 bases and J by 8 bases, with 10 bases between them. Germline-derived CDR1 and CDR2 are SEHNR and FQNEAQ (reference sequence). CDR3 length equals 13 residues. The CDR3 DNA sequence: TGTGCCAGCAGCTTAGCCGATAAGGGGGAAGCTTTCTTT. It yields the protein CASSLADKGEAFF.

This clonotype was recorded at least ten times. CDR3 amino acids: CASSQVEGGPVSEQFF. CDR3 sequence (DNA): TGCGCCAGCAGCCAAGTTGAGGGGGGGCCTGTTAGTGAGCAGTTCTTC. The chain uses TRBV4-3 and TRBJ2-1; weak D call: TRBD2 (7 bases). Deletions cut 1 base from V and 9 bases from J, with 19 bases between. Looked up from germline, CDR1 is LGHNA and CDR2 is YSLEER. This CDR3 contains 16 residues.

This clonotype was observed many times. The chain combines TRBV12-3 or TRBV12-4 with TRBJ2-7; a possible D gene is TRBD1 (5 bases). V gave up 6 bases and J gave up 6 bases, with 15 bases separating them. The CDR3 covers 13 residues. In DNA form, the CDR3 reads TGTGCCAGCAGGCTCGGACATCCCAGCGAGCAGTACTTC. Protein: CASRLGHPSEQYF.

The V gene is TRBV30, the J gene TRBJ1-1, with D uncertain. The V gene's germline CDR1 is GTSNPN and CDR2 SVGIG (reference sequence). The ends were cut back, 8 bases at V and 5 bases at J, with 15 bases in the middle. The CDR3 is 12 residues long. In nucleotides, the CDR3 is TGTGCCGGGTCCAGAGAGGCGACTGAAGCTTTCTTT. This sequence encodes CAGSREATEAFF.

The chain employs TRBV20-1 and TRBJ2-5, with D possibly being TRBD1 (5 bases). The CDR3 is 15 amino acids. Per the germline V gene, CDR1 is DFQATT and CDR2 is SNEGSKA (reference sequence). The V gene lost 0 bases and the J gene lost 2 bases, with 13 bases spanning the gap. CDR3 protein: CSARDLETEQETQYF. CDR3 bases: TGCAGTGCTAGAGATCTCGAGACAGAGCAAGAGACCCAGTACTTC.

This rearrangement joins TRBV3-1 to TRBJ2-5; no clear D gene. Trimming took off 0 bases at V and 3 bases at J, with 20 bases between the two ends. This CDR3 is 18 amino acids long. Germline V gene sequence: CDR1 LGHDT, CDR2 YNNKEL (reference sequence). CDR3 amino acids: CASSQDSPTLVGEETQYF. CDR3 nucleotide sequence: TGTGCCAGCAGCCAAGATTCTCCGACCCTAGTAGGAGAAGAGACCCAGTACTTC.

At least ten counts were recorded for this clonotype. The chain combines TRBV13 with TRBJ2-3, with D possibly matching TRBD2 (7 bases). Trimming left V 6 bases short and J 6 bases short, with 19 bases between. CDR3 length: 15 amino acids. Germline V lookup: CDR1 PRHDT, CDR2 FYEKMQ (reference sequence). The CDR3 DNA reads as TGTGCCAGCAGTTCGGTCCGGGGGGCCGTCGATACGCAGTATTTT. This sequence encodes CASSSVRGAVDTQYF.

The table lists this clonotype with many counts. V usage is TRBV11-2 and J usage is TRBJ1-1; D may be TRBD1 (6 bases). The CDR3 has 14 residues. Per the germline V gene, CDR1 is SGHAT and CDR2 is FQNNGV. V shed 3 bases and J shed 6 bases, with 14 bases lying between them. The CDR3 loop reads CASSFRDKTSEAFF. The CDR3 DNA follows: TGTGCCAGCAGCTTCCGGGACAAAACCTCTGAAGCTTTCTTT.

The table lists this clonotype with a few counts. The chain is built from TRBV29-1 and TRBJ2-7, with TRBD1 matching over 8 bases. Unmatched junction bases numbered 7, after V lost 5 bases and J lost 4 bases. CDR3 size: 13 residues. Per germline, CDR1 SQVTM and CDR2 ANQGSEA. The CDR3 DNA reads as TGCAGCGTTCTGACAGGGGCAAGGTACGAGCAGTACTTC. It codes for CSVLTGARYEQYF.

This clonotype was counted ten times or more. The gene calls are TRBV20-1 and TRBJ2-7; tentative D call: TRBD2 (6 bases). CDR1 and CDR2 (germline): DFQATT, SNEGSKA (reference sequence). The CDR3 has 11 residues. Trimming shortened V by 3 bases and J by 6 bases, and 9 bases separated the two germline ends. This CDR3 is CSASWGGEQYF. The CDR3 DNA reads as TGCAGTGCTAGCTGGGGAGGCGAGCAGTACTTC.

This clonotype came up once. It is likely a read error, because the conserved phenylalanine at the end of the CDR3 is missing. J is TRBJ2-7 and V is TRBV7-2; 12 bases are shared with TRBD2. CDR3 length equals 15 residues. V lost 5 bases, J lost 2 bases, and 4 bases stayed unmatched. Germline CDR1 and CDR2: SGHTA and FQGNSA. The DNA of the CDR3 is TGTGCCAGCAGCCCGACTAGCGGGGGAACCTACGAGCAGTACTCC. Translating gives CASSPTSGGTYEQYS.

This clonotype has a count of ten or more. The junction departs from the called germline gene at one end, perhaps through a read error. The chain joins TRBV5-6 to TRBJ1-3, with TRBD1 identical over 7 bases. There are 16 residues in the CDR3. The germline CDR1 and CDR2 sequences are SGHDT and YYEEEE. In DNA form, the CDR3 reads TGTGCCAGCAGCGCTCCGGGACAGAGCTCTGAAAACACCATATATTTT. Translation: CASSAPGQSSENTIYF.

The rearrangement uses TRBV29-1 and TRBJ2-1, with a possible D match to TRBD2 (6 bases). The V and J ends lost 6 bases and 8 bases respectively, with 11 bases between them. Germline CDR1 reads SQVTM; CDR2 reads ANQGSEA. This CDR3 is built from 11 residues. CDR3 nucleotides: TGCAGCGTCGGGGGAGGATATGAGCAGTTCTTC. Amino acid sequence: CSVGGGYEQFF.

This clonotype was detected many times. This chain links TRBV6-2 or TRBV6-3 with TRBJ1-1; D gene ambiguous. Looked up from germline, CDR1 is MNHEY and CDR2 is SVGEGT. The CDR3 consists of 14 residues. The V end was cut by 7 bases, the J end by 3 bases, with 15 bases between. The CDR3 DNA reads TGTGCCAGCACCACGGATAGGGATGACACTGAAGCTTTCTTT. Translating gives CASTTDRDDTEAFF.